The clone carrying this T cell receptor beta chain was counted a few times. Sequenced by immunoSEQ multiplex PCR; TCRdb stores in-frame clones only, minus some. In the table there are over 95,000 clones, 79% of which are singletons. This entry is derived from a study of blood T cell repertoires in COVID-19. Per the germline V gene, CDR1 is SGHTA and CDR2 is FQGNSA. After removal of 7 bases from V and 5 bases from J, the junction contained 8 bases not matched to a gene. The CDR3 is 14 residues long. This sequence joins TRBV7-2 and TRBJ2-5, with TRBD2 identical over 9 bases. Sequenced sample: peripheral blood. The receptor was isolated from a woman of 80 years or more with active or convalescent COVID-19. The CDR3 DNA follows: TGTGCCAGCACCCCTTTAGCGGGAGTCGAGACCCAGTACTTC. Protein sequence: CASTPLAGVETQYF.